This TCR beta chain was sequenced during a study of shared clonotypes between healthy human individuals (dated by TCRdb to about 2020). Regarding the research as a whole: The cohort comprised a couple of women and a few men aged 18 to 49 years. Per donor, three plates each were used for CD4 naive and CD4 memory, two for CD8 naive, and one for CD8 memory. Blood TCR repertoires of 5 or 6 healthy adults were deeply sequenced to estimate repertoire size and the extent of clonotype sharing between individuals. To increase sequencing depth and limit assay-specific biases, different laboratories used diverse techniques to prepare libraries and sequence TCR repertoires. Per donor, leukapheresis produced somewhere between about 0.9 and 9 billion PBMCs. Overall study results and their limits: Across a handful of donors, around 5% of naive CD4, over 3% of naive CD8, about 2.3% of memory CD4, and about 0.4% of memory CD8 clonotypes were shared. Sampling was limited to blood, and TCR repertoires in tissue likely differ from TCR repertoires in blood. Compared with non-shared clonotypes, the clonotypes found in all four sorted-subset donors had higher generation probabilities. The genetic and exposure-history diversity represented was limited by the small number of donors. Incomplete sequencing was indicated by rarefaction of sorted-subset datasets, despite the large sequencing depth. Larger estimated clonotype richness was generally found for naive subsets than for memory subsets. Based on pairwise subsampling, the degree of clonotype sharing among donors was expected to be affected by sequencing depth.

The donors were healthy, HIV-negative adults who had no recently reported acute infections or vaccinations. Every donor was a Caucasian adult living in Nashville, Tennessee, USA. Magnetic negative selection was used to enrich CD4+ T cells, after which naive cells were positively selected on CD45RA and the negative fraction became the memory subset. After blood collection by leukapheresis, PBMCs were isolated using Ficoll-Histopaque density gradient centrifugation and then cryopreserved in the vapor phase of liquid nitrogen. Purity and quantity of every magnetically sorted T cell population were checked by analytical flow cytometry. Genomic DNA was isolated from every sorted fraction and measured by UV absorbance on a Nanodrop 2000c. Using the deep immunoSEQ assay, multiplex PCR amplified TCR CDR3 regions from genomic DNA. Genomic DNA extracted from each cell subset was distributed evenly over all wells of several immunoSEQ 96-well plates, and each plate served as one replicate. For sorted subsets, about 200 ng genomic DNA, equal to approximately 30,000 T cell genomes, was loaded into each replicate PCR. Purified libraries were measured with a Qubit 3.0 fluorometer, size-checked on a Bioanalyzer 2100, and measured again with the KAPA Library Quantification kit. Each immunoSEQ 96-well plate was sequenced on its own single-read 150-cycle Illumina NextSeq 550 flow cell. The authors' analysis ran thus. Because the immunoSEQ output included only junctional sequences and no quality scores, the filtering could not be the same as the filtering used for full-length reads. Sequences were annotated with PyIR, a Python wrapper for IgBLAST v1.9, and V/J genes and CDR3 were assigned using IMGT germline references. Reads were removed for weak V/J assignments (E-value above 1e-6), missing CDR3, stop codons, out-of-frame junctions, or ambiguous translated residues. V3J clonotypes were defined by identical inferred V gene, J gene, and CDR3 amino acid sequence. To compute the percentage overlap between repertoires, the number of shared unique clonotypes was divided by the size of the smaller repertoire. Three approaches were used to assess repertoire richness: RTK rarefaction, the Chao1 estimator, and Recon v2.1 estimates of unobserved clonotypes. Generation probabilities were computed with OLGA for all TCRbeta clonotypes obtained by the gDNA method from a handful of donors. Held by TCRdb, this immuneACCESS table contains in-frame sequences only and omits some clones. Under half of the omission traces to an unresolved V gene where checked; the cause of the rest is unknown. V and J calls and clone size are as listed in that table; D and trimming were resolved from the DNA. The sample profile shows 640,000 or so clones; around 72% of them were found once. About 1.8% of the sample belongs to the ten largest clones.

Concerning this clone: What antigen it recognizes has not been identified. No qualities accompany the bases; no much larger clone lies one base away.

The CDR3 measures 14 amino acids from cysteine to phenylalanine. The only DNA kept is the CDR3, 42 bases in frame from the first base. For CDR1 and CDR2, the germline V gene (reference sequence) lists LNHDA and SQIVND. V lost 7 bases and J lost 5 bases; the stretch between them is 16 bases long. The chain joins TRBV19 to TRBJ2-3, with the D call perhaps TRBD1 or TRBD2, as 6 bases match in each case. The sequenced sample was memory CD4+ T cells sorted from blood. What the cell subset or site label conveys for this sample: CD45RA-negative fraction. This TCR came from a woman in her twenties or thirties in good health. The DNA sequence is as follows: TGTGCCAGTACCCCAGGAGGGGGGAGAGATACGCAGTATTTT. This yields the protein CASTPGGGRDTQYF.